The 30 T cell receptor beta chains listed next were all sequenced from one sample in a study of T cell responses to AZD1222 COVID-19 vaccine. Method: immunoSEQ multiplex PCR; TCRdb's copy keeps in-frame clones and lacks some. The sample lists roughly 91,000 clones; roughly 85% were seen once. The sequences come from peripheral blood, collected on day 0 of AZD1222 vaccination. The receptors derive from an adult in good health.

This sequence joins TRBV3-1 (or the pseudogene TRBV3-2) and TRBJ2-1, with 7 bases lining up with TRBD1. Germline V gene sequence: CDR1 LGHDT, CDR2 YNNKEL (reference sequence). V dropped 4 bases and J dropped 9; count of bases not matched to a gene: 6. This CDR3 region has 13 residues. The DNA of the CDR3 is TGTGCCAGCAGCCCCGGTTCAGGGGGTGAGCAGTTCTTC. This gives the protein CASSPGSGGEQFF.

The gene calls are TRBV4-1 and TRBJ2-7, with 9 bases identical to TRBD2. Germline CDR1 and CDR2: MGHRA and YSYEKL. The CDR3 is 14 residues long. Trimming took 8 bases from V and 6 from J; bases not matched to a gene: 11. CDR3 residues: CASSIAAGGSEQYF. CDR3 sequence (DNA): TGCGCCAGCTCCATTGCAGCGGGAGGTAGCGAGCAGTACTTC.

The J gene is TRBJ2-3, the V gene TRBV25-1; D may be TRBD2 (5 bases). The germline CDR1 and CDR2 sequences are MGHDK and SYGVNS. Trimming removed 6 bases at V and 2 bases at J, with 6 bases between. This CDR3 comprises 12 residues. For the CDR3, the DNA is TGTGCCAGCAGCGGGGTCACAGATACGCAGTATTTT. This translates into CASSGVTDTQYF.

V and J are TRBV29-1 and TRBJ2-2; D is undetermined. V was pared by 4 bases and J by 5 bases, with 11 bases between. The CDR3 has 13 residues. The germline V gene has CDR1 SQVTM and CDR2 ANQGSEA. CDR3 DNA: TGCAGCGTTGCGGTTCAGCCGACCGGGGAGCTGTTTTTT. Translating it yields CSVAVQPTGELFF.

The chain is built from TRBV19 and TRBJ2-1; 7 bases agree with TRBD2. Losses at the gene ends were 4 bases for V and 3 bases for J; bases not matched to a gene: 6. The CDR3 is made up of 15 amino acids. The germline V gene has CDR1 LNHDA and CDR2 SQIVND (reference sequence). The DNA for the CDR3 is TGTGCCAGTAGTACAATGCGGGAGAGCTACAATGAGCAGTTCTTC. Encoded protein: CASSTMRESYNEQFF.

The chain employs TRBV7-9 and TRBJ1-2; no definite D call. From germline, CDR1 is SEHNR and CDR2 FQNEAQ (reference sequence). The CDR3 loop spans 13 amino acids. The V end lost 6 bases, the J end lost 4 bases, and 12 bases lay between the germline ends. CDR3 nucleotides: TGTGCCAGCAGTCCCCCAGGTCTCTATGGCTACACCTTC. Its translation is CASSPPGLYGYTF.

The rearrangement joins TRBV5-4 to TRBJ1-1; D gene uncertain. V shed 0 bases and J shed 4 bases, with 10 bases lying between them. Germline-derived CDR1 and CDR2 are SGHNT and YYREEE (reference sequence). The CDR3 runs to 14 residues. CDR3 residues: CASSLGGRITEAFF. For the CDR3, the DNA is TGTGCCAGCAGCTTGGGTGGCCGGATCACTGAAGCTTTCTTT.

The CDR3 nucleotides are TGTGCCAGCTCACTCGGACAGGTAGTCGGAAACACCATATATTTT. This sequence encodes CASSLGQVVGNTIYF. The rearrangement joins TRBV18 to TRBJ1-3; 7 positions match TRBD1. The CDR3 has 15 residues. Germline CDR1 reads KGHSH; CDR2 reads LQKENI. V lost 4 bases, J lost 4 bases, and 7 bases stayed unmatched.

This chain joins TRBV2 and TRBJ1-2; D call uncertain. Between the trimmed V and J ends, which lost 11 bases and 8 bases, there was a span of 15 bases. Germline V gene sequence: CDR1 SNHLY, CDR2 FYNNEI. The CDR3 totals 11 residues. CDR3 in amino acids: CALWKGRGYTF. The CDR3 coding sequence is TGTGCCCTTTGGAAGGGAAGAGGCTACACCTTC. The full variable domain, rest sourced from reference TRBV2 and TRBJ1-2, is EPEVTQTPSHQVTQMGQEVILRCVPISNHLYFYWYRQILGQKVEFLVSFYNNEISEKSEIFDDQFSVERPDGSNFTLKIRSTKLEDSAMYFCALWKGRGYTFGSGTRLTVV.

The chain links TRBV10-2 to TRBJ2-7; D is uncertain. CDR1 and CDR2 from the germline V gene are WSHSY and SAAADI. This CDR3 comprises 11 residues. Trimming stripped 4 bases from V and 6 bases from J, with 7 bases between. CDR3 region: CASSVGVEQYF. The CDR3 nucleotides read TGCGCCAGCAGTGTTGGGGTCGAGCAGTACTTC.

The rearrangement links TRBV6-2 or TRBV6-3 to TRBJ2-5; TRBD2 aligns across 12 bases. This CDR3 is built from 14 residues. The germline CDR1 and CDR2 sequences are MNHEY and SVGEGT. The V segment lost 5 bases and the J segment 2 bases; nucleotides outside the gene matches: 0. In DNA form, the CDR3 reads TGTGCCAGCAGTCTAGCGGGAGGGCAAGAGACCCAGTACTTC. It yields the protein CASSLAGGQETQYF.

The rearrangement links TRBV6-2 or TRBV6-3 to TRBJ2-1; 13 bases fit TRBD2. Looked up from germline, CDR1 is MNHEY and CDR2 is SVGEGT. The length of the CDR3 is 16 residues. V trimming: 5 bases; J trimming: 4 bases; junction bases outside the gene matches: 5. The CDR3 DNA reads TGTGCCAGCAGTCGGACTAGCGGGGGCCTGTACAATGAGCAGTTCTTC. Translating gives CASSRTSGGLYNEQFF.

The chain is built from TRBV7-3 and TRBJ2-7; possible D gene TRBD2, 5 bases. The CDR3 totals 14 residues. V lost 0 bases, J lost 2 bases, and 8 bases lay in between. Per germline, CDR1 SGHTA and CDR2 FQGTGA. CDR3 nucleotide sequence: TGTGCCAGCAGCTTAACGAGAGGGCCCTACGAGCAGTACTTC. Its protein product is CASSLTRGPYEQYF.

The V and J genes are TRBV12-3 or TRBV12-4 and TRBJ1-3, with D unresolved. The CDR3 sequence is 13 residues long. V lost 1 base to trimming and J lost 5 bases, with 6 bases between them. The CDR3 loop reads CASSLENRNTIYF. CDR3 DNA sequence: TGTGCCAGCAGTTTAGAGAACAGAAACACCATATATTTT.

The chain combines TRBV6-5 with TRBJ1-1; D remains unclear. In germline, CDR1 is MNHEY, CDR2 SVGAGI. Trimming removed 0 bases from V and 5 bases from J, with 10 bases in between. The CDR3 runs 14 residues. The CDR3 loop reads CASSYSSTRTEAFF. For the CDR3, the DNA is TGTGCCAGCAGTTACTCGTCAACAAGGACTGAAGCTTTCTTT.

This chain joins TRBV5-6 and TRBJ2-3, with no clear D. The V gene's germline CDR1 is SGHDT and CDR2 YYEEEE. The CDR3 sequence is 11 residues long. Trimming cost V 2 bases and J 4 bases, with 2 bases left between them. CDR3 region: CASSLADTQYF. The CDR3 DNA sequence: TGTGCCAGCAGCTTAGCAGATACGCAGTATTTT.

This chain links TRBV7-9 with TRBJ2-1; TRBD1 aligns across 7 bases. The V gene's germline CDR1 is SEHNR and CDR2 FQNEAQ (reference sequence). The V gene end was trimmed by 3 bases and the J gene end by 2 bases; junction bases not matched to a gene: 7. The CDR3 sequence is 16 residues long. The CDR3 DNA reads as TGTGCCAGCAGCTTCGACAGGGCTGCTACCTACAATGAGCAGTTCTTC. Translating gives CASSFDRAATYNEQFF.

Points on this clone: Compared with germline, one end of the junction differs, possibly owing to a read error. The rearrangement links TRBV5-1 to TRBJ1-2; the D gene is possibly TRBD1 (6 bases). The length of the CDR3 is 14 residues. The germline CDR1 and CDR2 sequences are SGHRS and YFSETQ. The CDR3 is CASSFNSGDLGYTF. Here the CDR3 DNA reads TGTGCCAGCAGCTTTAATTCAGGGGACCTTGGCTACACCTTC.

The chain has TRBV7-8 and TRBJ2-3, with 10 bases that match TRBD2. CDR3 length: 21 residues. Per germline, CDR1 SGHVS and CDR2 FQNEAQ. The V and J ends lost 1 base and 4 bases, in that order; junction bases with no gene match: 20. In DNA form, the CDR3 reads TGTGCCAGCAGCTTAGTGCCCCCACGGAGCGGGGGGGCAGTAGGTTCAGATACGCAGTATTTT. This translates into CASSLVPPRSGGAVGSDTQYF.

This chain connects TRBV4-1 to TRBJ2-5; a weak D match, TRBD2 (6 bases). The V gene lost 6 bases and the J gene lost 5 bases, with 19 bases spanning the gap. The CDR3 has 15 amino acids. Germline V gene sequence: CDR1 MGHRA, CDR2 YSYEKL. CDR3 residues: CASSPLRGLSETQYF. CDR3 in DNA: TGCGCCAGCAGTCCCCTGCGGGGATTGTCGGAGACCCAGTACTTC.

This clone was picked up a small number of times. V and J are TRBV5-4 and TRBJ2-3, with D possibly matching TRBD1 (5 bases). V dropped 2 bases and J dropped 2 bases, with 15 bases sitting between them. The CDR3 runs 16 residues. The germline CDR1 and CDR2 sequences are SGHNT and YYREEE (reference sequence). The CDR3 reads CASSFGQGSLTDTQYF. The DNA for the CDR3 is TGTGCCAGCAGCTTTGGGCAGGGATCGCTCACAGATACGCAGTATTTT.

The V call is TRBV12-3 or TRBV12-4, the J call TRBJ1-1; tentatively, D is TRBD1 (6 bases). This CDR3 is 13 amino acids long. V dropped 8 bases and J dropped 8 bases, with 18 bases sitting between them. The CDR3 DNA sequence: TGTGCCAGCCGAAGACAGGCCGCGGGGGAAGCTTTCTTT. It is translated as CASRRQAAGEAFF.

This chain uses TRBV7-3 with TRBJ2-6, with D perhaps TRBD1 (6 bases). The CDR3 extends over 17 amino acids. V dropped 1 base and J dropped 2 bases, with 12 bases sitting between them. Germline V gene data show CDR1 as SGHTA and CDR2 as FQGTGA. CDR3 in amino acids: CASSLNGAGAGANVLTF. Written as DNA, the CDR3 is TGTGCCAGCAGCTTAAACGGTGCAGGGGCTGGGGCCAACGTCCTGACTTTC.

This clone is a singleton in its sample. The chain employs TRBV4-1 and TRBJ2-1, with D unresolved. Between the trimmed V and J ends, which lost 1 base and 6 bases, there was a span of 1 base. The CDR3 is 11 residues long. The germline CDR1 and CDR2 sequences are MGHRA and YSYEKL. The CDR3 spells CASSQVNEQFF. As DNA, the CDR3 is TGCGCCAGCAGCCAAGTCAATGAGCAGTTCTTC.

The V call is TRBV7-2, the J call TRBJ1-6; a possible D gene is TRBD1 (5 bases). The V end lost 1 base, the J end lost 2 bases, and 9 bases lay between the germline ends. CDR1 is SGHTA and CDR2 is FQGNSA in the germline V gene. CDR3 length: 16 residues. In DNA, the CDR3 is TGTGCCAGCAGCTTAGATAGGGGCACCTATAATTCACCCCTCCACTTT. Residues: CASSLDRGTYNSPLHF.

The CDR3 coding sequence is TGTGCCAGTAGTACAATTAGCACAGATACGCAGTATTTT. Amino acids: CASSTISTDTQYF. The chain is built from TRBV19 and TRBJ2-3, with D uncertain. The germline gives CDR1 LNHDA, CDR2 SQIVND (reference sequence). CDR3 size: 13 residues. The V gene lost 4 bases and the J gene lost 0 bases, with 5 bases spanning the gap. Complete variable domain (other parts from reference TRBV19 and TRBJ2-3): DGGITQSPKYLFRKEGQNVTLSCEQNLNHDAMYWYRQDPGQGLRLIYYSQIVNDFQKGDIAEGYSVSREKKESFPLTVTSAQKNPTAFYLCASSTISTDTQYFGPGTRLTVL.

The CDR3 loop is CASSLVGGPGELFF. The CDR3 DNA reads TGCGCCAGCAGCTTGGTTGGAGGGCCCGGGGAGCTGTTTTTT. This chain links TRBV5-1 with TRBJ2-2; D might be TRBD2 (6 bases). Germline CDR1 is SGHRS and CDR2 is YFSETQ. CDR3 length equals 14 residues. V lost 0 bases, J lost 6 bases, and 9 bases lay in between.

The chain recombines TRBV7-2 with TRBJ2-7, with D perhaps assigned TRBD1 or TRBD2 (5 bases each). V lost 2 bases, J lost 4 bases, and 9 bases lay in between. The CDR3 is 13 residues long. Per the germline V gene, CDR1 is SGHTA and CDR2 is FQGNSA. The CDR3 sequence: CASSLSGGYEQYF. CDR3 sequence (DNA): TGTGCCAGCAGCTTAAGTGGGGGATACGAGCAGTACTTC.

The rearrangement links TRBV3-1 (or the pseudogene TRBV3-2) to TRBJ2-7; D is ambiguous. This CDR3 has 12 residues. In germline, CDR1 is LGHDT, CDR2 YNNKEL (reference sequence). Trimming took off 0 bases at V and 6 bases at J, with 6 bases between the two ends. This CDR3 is CASSQDVGEQYF. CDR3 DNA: TGTGCCAGCAGCCAAGATGTGGGCGAGCAGTACTTC.

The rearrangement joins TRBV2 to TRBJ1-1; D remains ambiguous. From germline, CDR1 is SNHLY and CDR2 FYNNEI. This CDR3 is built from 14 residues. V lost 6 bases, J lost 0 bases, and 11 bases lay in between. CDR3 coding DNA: TGTGCCAGCAGCCTGACTAGGATGAACACTGAAGCTTTCTTT. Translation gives CASSLTRMNTEAFF.